This TCR beta chain originates from a study of T-cell memory formation after mild COVID-19. For the study at large: For the most part, TCR clusters were specific to one donor.

In its sample, this clonotype was seen a few times. The antigen is unknown. Study results and caveats: For contracting clones, CD4+ ones sat mainly in CM and EM, CD8+ in EMRA. A subset of responding clones appeared in pre-infection memory, suggesting cross-reactive memory joined. While clones contracting from day 15 to 85 were balanced between CD4 and CD8, later expanders leaned CD4+.

Germline CDR1 and CDR2: MNHEY and SVGAGI. V lost 7 bases and J lost 5, with 11 bases in between. The CDR3 contains 12 residues. MiXCR was run by TCRdb on the 5' RACE reads, yielding one entry per CDR3 protein. The table includes about 350,000 distinct CDR3 sequences, around 13% detected once. The V call is TRBV6-5, the J call TRBJ1-2; D gene ambiguous. The sequence derives from a man aged 18 to 30 who had mild COVID-19 (a few samples of this study predate the infection). Cell type and time point are not known. Sequenced input: PBMCs or a T cell subset sorted from them (not recorded which). CDR3 sequence reads: CASTEIGYGYTF. Written as DNA, the CDR3 is TGTGCCAGCACCGAAATTGGTTATGGCTACACCTTC.